This T cell receptor (beta chain) derives from a study of a mutant IDH1 vaccine in newly diagnosed glioma. Study as a whole: Most patients had received both radiotherapy and temozolomide, the prior options being radiotherapy, temozolomide, or both.

The sample's time point: baseline, week 1 (first vaccination visit). Indicated treatment: pre-vaccination baseline after standard-of-care therapy. Method: immunoSEQ multiplex PCR; TCRdb's copy keeps in-frame clones and lacks some. This table holds about 100,000 clones, around 80% found once. CDR1 and CDR2 from the germline V gene are SGHNT and YYREEE (reference sequence). The V segment lost 4 bases and the J segment 2 bases; nucleotides outside the gene matches: 7. CDR3 length: 16 amino acids. The V and J genes are TRBV5-4 and TRBJ2-2, with 8 nucleotides matching TRBD1. The source is a man between 40 and 49 years old with glioma. The sequencing here drew on PBMCs, taken from a glioma patient treated with radiotherapy, temozolomide or both. The CDR3 loop reads CASSTRQGINTGELFF. Written as DNA, the CDR3 is TGTGCCAGCAGCACTCGACAGGGGATAAACACCGGGGAGCTGTTTTTT.